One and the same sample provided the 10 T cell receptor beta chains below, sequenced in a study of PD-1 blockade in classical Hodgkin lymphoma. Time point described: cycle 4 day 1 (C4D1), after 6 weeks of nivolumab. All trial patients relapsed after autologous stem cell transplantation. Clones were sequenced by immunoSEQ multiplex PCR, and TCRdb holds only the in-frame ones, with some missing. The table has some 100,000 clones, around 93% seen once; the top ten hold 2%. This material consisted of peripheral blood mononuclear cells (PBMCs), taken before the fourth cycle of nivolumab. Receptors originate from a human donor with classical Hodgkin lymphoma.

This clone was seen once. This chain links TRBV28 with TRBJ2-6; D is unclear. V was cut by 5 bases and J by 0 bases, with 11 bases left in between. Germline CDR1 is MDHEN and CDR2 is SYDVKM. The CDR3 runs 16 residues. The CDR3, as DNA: TGTGCCAGCAGTAGACGACTGCTCTCTGGGGCCAACGTCCTGACTTTC. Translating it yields CASSRRLLSGANVLTF.

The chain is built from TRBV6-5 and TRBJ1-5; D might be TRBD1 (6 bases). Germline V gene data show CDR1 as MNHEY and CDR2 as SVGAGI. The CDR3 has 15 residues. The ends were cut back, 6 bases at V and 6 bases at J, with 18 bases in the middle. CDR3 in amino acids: CASSWSRGASQPQHF. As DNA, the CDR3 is TGTGCCAGCAGCTGGTCAAGGGGGGCGAGTCAGCCCCAGCATTTT.

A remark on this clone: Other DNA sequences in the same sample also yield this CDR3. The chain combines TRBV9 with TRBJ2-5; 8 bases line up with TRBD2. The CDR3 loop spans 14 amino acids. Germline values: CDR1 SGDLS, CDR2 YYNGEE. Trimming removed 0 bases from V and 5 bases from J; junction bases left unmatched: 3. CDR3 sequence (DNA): TGTGCCAGCAGCGTAGGAGGGACTAGGGAGACCCAGTACTTC. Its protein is CASSVGGTRETQYF. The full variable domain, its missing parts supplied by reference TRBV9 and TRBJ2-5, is DSGVTQTPKHLITATGQRVTLRCSPRSGDLSVYWYQQSLDQGLQFLIQYYNGEERAKGNILERFSAQQFPDLHSELNLSSLELGDSALYFCASSVGGTRETQYFGPGTRLLVL.

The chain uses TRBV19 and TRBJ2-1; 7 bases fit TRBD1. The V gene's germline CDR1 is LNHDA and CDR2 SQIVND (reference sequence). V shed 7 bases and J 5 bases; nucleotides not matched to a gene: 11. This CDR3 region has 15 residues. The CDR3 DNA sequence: TGTGCCAGTACCACAGACAGGGATCTTAACAATGAGCAGTTCTTC. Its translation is CASTTDRDLNNEQFF.

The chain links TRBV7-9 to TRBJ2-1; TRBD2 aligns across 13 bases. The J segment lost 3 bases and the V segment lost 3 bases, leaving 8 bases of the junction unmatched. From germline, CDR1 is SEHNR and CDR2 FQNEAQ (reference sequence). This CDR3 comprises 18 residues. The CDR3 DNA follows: TGTGCCAGCAGCTTTGGGGGTACTAGCGGGAGGGGCTACAATGAGCAGTTCTTC. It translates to CASSFGGTSGRGYNEQFF.

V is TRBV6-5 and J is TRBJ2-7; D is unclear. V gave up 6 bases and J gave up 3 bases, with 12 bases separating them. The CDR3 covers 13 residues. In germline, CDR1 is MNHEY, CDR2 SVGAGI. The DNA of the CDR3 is TGTGCCAGCAGCACCGGGCGAGGCTACGAGCAGTACTTC. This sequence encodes CASSTGRGYEQYF.

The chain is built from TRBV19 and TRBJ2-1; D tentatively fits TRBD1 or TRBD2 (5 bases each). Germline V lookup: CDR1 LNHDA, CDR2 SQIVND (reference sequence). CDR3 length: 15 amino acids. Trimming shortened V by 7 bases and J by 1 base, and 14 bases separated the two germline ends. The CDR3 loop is CASTLRGESYNEQFF. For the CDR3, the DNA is TGTGCCAGTACCCTGAGGGGAGAGTCCTACAATGAGCAGTTCTTC.

Written as DNA, the CDR3 is TGTGCCAGCAGCTCGGGGACTAGCGGGTCGAATGAGCAGTTCTTC. Protein sequence: CASSSGTSGSNEQFF. The gene calls are TRBV11-3 and TRBJ2-1; 12 bases are a match to TRBD2. The CDR3 runs 15 residues. V trimming: 4 bases; J trimming: 7 bases; junction bases outside the gene matches: 5. In germline, CDR1 is SGHNT, CDR2 YENEEA.

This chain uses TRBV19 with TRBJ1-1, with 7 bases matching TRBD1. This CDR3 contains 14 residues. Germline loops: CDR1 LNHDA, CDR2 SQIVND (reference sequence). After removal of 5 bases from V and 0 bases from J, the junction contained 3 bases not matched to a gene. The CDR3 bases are TGTGCCAGTAGTTTGGGACAGTTGAACACTGAAGCTTTCTTT. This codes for CASSLGQLNTEAFF.

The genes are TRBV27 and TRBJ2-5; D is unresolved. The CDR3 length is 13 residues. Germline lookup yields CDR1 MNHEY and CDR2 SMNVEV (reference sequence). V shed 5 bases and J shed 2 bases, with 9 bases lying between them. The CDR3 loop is CASSASTQETQYF. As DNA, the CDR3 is TGTGCCAGCAGTGCCAGCACTCAAGAGACCCAGTACTTC.